This T cell receptor beta chain was profiled in a study of Graves' ophthalmopathy and Graves' hyperthyroidism. About the study: Peripheral blood was obtained at first diagnosis, ahead of any treatment.

Study-wide results and caveats: Thyroid clonotypes that were expanded above 0.001 frequency mostly also appeared in blood.

Moderately to severely active ophthalmopathy under 3 months, CAS at least 3, NOSPECS at least 4. Clinical symptoms, serum thyroxine, TRAb, thyroid ultrasound and orbital computed tomography were relied on for diagnosis. Comments on this clonotype: Its cognate antigen is unknown.

For repertoire sequencing, the TCR beta CDR3 regions were amplified from RNA transcripts. Following a first-round RT-PCR that used HTBI primers, a second-round multiplex PCR was carried out. TCRdb recomputed calls from the multiplex PCR reads with MiXCR, one row per CDR3 protein. This table has 150,000 to 200,000 distinct CDR3 sequences, approximately 40% appearing once. The sequenced sample consisted of peripheral blood. The receptor was isolated from a man under 40 with Graves' ophthalmopathy.

The CDR3 protein is CASSTPEWPAKNIQYF. The CDR3 nucleotides read TGTGCCAGCAGCACCCCTGAATGGCCAGCCAAAAACATTCAGTACTTC. The chain employs TRBV6-2 or TRBV6-3 and TRBJ2-4; D not certain. CDR1 is MNHEY, CDR2 SVGEGT, per germline. V lost 6 bases and J lost 0, with 15 bases in between. The CDR3 spans 16 residues.